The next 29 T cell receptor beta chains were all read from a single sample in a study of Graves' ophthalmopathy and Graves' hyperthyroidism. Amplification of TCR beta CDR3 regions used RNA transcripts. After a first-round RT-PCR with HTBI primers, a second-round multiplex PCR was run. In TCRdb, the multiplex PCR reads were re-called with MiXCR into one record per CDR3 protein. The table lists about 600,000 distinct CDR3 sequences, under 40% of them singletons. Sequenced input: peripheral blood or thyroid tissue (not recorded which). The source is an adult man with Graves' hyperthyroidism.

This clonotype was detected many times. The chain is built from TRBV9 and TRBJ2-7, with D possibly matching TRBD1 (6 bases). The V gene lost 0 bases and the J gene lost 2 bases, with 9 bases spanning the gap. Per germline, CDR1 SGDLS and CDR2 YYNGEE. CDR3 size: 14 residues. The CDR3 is CASSVDHRAYEQYF. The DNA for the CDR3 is TGTGCCAGCAGCGTAGATCACAGGGCCTACGAGCAGTACTTC.

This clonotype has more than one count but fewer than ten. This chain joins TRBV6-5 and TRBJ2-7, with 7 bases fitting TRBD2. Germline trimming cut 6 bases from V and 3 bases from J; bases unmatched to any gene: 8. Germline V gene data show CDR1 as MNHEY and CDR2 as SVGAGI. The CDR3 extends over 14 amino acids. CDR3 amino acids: CASRPSGGIYEQYF. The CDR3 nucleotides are TGTGCCAGCAGGCCGTCGGGGGGAATCTACGAGCAGTACTTC.

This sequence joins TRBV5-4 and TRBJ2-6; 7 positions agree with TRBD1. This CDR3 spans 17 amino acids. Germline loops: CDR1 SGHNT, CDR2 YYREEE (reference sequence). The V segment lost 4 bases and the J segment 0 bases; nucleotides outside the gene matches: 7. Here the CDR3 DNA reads TGTGCCAGCAGCCCTGGGCAGGGGGTCTCTGGGGCCAACGTCCTGACTTTC. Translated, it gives CASSPGQGVSGANVLTF.

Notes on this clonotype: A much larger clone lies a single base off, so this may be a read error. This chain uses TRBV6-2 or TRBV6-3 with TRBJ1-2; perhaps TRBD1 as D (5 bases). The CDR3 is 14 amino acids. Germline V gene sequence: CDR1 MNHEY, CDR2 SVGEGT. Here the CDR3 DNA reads TGTGCCTGCAGGCCCCAGGGATCCAACTATGGCTACACCTTC. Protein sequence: CACRPQGSNYGYTF.

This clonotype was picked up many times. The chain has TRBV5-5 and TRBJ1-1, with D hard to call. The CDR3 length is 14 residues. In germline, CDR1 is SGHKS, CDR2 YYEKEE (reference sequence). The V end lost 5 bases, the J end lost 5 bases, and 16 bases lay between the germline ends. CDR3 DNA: TGTGCCAGCAGTCGGAGCGCCGCGGGGACTGAAGCTTTCTTT. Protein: CASSRSAAGTEAFF.

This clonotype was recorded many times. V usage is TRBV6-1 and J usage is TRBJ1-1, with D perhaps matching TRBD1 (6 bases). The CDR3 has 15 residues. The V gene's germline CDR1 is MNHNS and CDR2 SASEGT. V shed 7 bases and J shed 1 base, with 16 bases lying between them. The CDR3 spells CASTTTGQPNTEAFF. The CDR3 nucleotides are TGTGCCAGCACTACCACTGGACAGCCGAACACTGAAGCTTTCTTT.

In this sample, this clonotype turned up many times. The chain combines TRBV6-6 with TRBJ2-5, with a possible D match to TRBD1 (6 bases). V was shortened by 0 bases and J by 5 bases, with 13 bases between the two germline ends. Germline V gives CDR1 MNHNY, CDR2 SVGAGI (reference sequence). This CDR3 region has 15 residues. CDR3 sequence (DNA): TGTGCCAGCAGTTACTCGAGGGGGTTCGGGGAGACCCAGTACTTC. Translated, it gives CASSYSRGFGETQYF.

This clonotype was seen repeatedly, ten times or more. DNA of the CDR3: TGTGCCAGTAGTATCCTCAGGCGGACTGAAGCTTTCTTT. The encoded protein is CASSILRRTEAFF. The chain has TRBV19 and TRBJ1-1; no reliable D call. CDR3 length: 13 residues. Looked up from germline, CDR1 is LNHDA and CDR2 is SQIVND (reference sequence). V lost 3 bases to trimming and J lost 5 bases, with 10 bases between them.

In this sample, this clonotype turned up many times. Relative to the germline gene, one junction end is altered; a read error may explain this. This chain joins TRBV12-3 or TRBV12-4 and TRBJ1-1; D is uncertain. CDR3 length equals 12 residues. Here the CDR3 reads CASSLGGSEAFF. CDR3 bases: TGTGCCAGCAGCTTAGGTGGGTCTGAAGCTTTCTTT.

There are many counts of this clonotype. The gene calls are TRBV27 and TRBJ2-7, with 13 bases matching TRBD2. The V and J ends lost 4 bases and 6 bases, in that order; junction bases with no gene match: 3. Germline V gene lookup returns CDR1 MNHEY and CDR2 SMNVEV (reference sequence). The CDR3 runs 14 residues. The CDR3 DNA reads TGTGCCAGCAGTTCGACTAGCGGGAGGTCCGAGCAGTACTTC. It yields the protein CASSSTSGRSEQYF.

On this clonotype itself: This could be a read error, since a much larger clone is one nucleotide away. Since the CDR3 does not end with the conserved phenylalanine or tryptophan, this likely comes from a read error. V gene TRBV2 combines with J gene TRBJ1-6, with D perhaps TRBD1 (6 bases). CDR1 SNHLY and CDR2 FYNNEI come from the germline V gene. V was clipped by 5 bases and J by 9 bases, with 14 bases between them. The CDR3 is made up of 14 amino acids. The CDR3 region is CASSRTGFSSPLHL. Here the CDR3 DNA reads TGTGCCAGCAGTCGCACAGGGTTCAGTTCACCCCTCCACCTT.

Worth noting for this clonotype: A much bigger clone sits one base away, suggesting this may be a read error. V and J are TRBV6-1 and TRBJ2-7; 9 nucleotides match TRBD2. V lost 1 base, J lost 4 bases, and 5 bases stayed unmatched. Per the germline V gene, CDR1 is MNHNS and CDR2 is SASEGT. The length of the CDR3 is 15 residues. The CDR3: CASSEGGAGGYEQYF. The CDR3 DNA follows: TGTGCCAGCAGTGAAGGAGGAGCGGGGGGTTACGAGCAGTACTTC.

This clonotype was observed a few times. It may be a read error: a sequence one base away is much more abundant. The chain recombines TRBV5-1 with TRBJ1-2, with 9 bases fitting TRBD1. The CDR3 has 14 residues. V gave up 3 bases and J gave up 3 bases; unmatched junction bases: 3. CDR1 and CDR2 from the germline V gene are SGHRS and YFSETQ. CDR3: CASSWDREDYGYTF. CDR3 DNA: TGCGCCAGCAGCTGGGACAGGGAAGACTATGGCTACACCTTC. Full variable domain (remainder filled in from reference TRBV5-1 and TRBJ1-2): KAGVTQTPRYLIKTRGQQVTLSCSPISGHRSVSWYQQTPGQGLQFLFEYFSETQRNKGNFPGRFSGRQFSNSRSEMNVSTLELGDSALYLCASSWDREDYGYTFGSGTRLTVV.

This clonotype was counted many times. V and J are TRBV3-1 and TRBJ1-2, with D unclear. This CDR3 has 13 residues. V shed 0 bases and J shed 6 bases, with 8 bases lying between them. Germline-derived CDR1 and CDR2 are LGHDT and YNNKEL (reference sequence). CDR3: CASSQDVGHGYTF. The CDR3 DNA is TGTGCCAGCAGCCAAGATGTAGGGCATGGCTACACCTTC.

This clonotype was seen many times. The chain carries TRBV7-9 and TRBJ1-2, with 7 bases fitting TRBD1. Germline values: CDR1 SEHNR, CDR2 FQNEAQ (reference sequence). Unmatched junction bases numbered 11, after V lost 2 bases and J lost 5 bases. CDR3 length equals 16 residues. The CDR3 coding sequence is TGTGCCAGCAGCTTATTGGGGGAGGACAGGATTTATGGCTACACCTTC. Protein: CASSLLGEDRIYGYTF.

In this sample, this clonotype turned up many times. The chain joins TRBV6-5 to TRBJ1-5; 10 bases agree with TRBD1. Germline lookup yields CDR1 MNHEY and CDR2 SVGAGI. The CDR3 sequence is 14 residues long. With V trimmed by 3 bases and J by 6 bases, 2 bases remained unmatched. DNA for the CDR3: TGTGCCAGCAGTTATGGACAGGGGGTTCAGCCCCAGCATTTT. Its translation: CASSYGQGVQPQHF.

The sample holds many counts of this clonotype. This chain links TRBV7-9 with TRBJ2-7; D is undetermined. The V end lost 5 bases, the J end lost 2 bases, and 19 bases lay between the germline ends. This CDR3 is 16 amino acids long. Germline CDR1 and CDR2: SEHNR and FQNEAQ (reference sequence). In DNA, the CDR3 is TGTGCCAGCAGCGACCTCCGCATGGGCAGTGCCTACGAGCAGTACTTC. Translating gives CASSDLRMGSAYEQYF.

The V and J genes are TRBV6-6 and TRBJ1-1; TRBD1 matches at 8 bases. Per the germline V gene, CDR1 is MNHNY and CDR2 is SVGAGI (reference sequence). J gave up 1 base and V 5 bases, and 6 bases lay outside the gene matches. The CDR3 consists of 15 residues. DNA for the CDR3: TGTGCCAGCAGTACCCCCGGGACAGGGAACACTGAAGCTTTCTTT. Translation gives CASSTPGTGNTEAFF.

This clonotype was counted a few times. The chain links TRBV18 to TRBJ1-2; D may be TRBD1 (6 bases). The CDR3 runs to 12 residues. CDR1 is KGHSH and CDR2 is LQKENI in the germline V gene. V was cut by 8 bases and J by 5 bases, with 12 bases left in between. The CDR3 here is CASARQEYGYTF. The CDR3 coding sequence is TGTGCCAGCGCAAGACAGGAATATGGCTACACCTTC.

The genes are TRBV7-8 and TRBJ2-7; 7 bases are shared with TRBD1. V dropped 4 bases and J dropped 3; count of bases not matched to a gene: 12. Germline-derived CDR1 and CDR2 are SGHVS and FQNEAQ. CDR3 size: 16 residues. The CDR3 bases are TGTGCCAGCAGCTCCACGGGGACAGCGCACCACTACGAGCAGTACTTC. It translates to CASSSTGTAHHYEQYF.

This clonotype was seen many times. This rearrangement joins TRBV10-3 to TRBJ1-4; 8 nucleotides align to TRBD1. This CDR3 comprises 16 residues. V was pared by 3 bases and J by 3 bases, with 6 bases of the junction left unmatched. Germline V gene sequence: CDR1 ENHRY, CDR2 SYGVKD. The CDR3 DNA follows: TGTGCCATCAGTGAACCCGGGACAGGCTCTAATGAAAAACTGTTTTTT. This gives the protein CAISEPGTGSNEKLFF.

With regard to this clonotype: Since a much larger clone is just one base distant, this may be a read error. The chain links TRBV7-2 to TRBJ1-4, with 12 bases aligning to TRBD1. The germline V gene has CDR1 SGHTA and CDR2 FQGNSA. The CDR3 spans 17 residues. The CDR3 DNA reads TGTGCCAGCAGTCCGGGACAGGGGGCGACAACTAATGAAGAACTGTTTTTT. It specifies CASSPGQGATTNEELFF.

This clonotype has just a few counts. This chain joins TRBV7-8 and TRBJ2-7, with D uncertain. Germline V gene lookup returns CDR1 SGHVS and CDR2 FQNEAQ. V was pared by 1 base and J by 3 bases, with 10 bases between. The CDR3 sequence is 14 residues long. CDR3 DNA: TGTGCCAGCAGCTTAGGACAATTGTACTACGAGCAGTACTTC. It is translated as CASSLGQLYYEQYF.

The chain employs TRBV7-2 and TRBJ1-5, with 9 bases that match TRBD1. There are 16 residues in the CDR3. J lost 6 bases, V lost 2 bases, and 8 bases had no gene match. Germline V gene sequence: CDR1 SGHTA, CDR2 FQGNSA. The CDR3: CASSLQGTGYSQPQHF. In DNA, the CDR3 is TGTGCCAGCAGCTTACAAGGGACAGGGTACAGTCAGCCCCAGCATTTT. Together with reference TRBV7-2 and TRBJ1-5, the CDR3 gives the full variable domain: GAGVSQSPSNKVTEKGKDVELRCDPISGHTALYWYRQSLGQGLEFLIYFQGNSAPDKSGLPSDRFSAERTGGSVSTLTIQRTQQEDSAVYLCASSLQGTGYSQPQHFGDGTRLSIL.

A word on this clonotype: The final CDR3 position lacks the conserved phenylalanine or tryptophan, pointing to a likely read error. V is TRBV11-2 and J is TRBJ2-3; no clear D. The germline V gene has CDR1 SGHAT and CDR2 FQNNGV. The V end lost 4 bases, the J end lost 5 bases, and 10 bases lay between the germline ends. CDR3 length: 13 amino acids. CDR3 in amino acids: CASSSISGDTQYL. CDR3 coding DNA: TGTGCCAGCAGCTCCATATCAGGAGATACGCAGTATCTT.

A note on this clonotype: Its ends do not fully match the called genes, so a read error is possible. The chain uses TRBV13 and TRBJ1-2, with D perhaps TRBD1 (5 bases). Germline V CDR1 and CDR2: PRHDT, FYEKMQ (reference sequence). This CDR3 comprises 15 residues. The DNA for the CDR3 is TGTGCCGGCAGGGATAGGGGAGTTCCTAACTATGGCTACACCTTC. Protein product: CAGRDRGVPNYGYTF. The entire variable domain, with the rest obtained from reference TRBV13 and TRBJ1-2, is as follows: AAGVIQSPRHLIKEKRETATLKCYPIPRHDTVYWYQQGPGQDPQFLISFYEKMQSDKGSIPDRFSAQQFSDYHSELNMSSLELGDSALYFCAGRDRGVPNYGYTFGSGTRLTVV.

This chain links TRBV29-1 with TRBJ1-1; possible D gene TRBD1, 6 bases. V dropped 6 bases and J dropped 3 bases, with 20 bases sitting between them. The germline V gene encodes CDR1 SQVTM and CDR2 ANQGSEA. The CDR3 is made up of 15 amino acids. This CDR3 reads CSVTGTNYGYTEAFF. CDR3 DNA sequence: TGCAGCGTAACCGGGACAAACTATGGCTACACTGAAGCTTTCTTT.

The CDR3 DNA reads as TGCAGTGCTACGCCAGGGGGCAATCAGCCCCAGCATTTT. Translated, it gives CSATPGGNQPQHF. The chain joins TRBV20-1 to TRBJ1-5; D may be TRBD1 (6 bases). Trimming left V 4 bases short and J 2 bases short, with 9 bases between. Per the germline V gene, CDR1 is DFQATT and CDR2 is SNEGSKA (reference sequence). This CDR3 comprises 13 residues.

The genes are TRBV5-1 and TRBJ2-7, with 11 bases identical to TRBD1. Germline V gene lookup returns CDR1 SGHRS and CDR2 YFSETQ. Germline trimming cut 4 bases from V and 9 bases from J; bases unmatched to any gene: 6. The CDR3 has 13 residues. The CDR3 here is CASSTGTGGRQYF. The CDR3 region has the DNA TGCGCCAGCAGCACGGGGACAGGGGGACGGCAGTACTTC.